This passage covers 28 T cell receptor beta chains from one sample sequenced in a study of CD8+ T cells in alopecia areata. cDNA prepared by RNA extraction and subsequent reverse transcription served as the template for sequencing. TCRdb keeps only in-frame clones here, not all; method: immunoSEQ multiplex PCR. Observed are some 120,000 clones, no singletons, with the top ten taking around 20%. Sequencing input: lesional skin. The source of these receptors is a C3H/HeJ mouse with alopecia areata. The MHC haplotype of this mouse line is H2-k.

Only a few counts were recorded for this clone. These gene names are mouse names. Read sequence stops 4 residues before the CDR3 end, and the germline J gene provides the missing end. The chain links TRBV13-2 to TRBJ2-3; 10 positions agree with TRBD1. This CDR3 contains 15 residues. Germline CDR1 reads NNHNN; CDR2 reads SYGAGS (reference sequence). The CDR3: CASGDAGDRGETLYF. Partial CDR3 DNA: TGTGCCAGCGGTGATGCTGGGGACAGGGGAGAA.

On this clone itself: Gene names follow the mouse nomenclature. The read stops 4 residues short of the end of the CDR3; the missing end is completed from the germline J gene. This chain connects TRBV20 to TRBJ2-1, with D uncertain. V lost 7 bases, J lost 2 bases, and 6 bases lay in between. Germline CDR1 reads GFQATS; CDR2 reads STVNSAI. CDR3 length: 11 amino acids. The part of the CDR3 DNA that was read is TGTGGTGTCACAGACTATGCT. It encodes CGVTDYA. In full, the CDR3 is CGVTDYAEQFF.

This clone has just a few counts. Genes and germline come from the mouse. The CDR3 end lies 4 residues beyond the end of the read and is filled in from the germline J gene. The chain is built from TRBV19 and TRBJ2-7, with TRBD2 as a possible D gene (7 bases). CDR1 and CDR2 (germline): FNHDT, SITEND (reference sequence). The CDR3 loop spans 13 amino acids. The CDR3 DNA, read in part, is TGTGCCAGCAGTGCGGGGGGCGCGGAT. Translation gives CASSAGGAD. In full, the CDR3 is CASSAGGADEQYF.

This clone has just a few counts. Any gene name here is a mouse gene name. Read coverage stops 4 residues before the CDR3 terminus; the germline J gene supplies the remainder. The chain is built from TRBV13-2 and TRBJ2-4, with 8 bases fitting TRBD2. The CDR3 loop spans 16 amino acids. Germline CDR1 reads NNHNN; CDR2 reads SYGAGS (reference sequence). Trimming removed 1 base from V and 0 bases from J; junction bases left unmatched: 4. The DNA read from the CDR3 is TGTGCCAGCGGTGATTTTTGGGGGGGGAGTCAAAAC. Translating it yields CASGDFWGGSQN. The CDR3 reads in full as CASGDFWGGSQNTLYF.

In its sample, this clone was seen a few times. The genes and germline here are from mouse. The CDR3 end lies 4 residues beyond the end of the read and is filled in from the germline J gene. The chain links TRBV13-1 to TRBJ2-7, with TRBD1 as a possible D gene (5 bases). This CDR3 comprises 12 residues. Germline values: CDR1 NSHNY, CDR2 SYGAGN. The sequenced part of the CDR3 DNA is TGTGCCAGCCGTCTGACAGAATAT. This codes for CASRLTEY. The entire CDR3 is CASRLTEYEQYF.

This clone occurred a few times. All gene names here are mouse names. The read ends 4 residues before the CDR3 terminus; that terminus is restored from the germline J gene. The chain joins TRBV13-1 to TRBJ2-7; 10 nucleotides align to TRBD1. This CDR3 has 15 residues. Germline-derived CDR1 and CDR2 are NSHNY and SYGAGN. V lost 2 bases to trimming and J lost 2 bases; unmatched junction nucleotides: 4. The chain's CDR3 is CASSEYDRGPYEQYF. The CDR3 bases that were read are TGTGCCAGCAGTGAATACGACAGGGGGCCCTAT.

In this sample, this clone turned up a few times. Gene names refer to mouse genes. The read ends 4 residues early relative to the CDR3; the germline J gene fills the gap. V usage is TRBV1 and J usage is TRBJ2-3, with D tentatively TRBD2 (7 bases). Germline CDR1 reads NSQYPW; CDR2 reads LRSPGD (reference sequence). This CDR3 is 16 amino acids long. With 0 bases removed from V and 3 bases from J, the gap between germline ends came to 13 bases. The part of the CDR3 DNA that was read is TGCACCTGCAGTGCAGATAGAGGGGGGCGGGCAGAA. Its translation is CTCSADRGGRAE. The whole CDR3 reads CTCSADRGGRAETLYF.

On this clone itself: Genes here carry mouse names. From the germline J gene comes the end of the CDR3, since the read stops 4 residues before it. The chain links TRBV13-3 to TRBJ2-5; 8 bases map to TRBD1. CDR1 and CDR2 (germline): NNHDY, SYVADS. This CDR3 is 16 amino acids long. CDR3 amino acids: CASSDARQGLGDTQYF. CDR3 DNA (partial): TGTGCCAGCAGTGATGCTCGACAGGGGTTAGGGGAC.

In its sample, this clone was seen many times. The gene symbols are mouse symbols. The CDR3 extends 4 residues past the end of the read, so its final part is completed from the germline J gene. This rearrangement joins TRBV13-3 to TRBJ1-1; D possibly corresponds to TRBD1 (5 bases). Germline V gene sequence: CDR1 NNHDY, CDR2 SYVADS. CDR3 length: 14 residues. The CDR3 DNA, read in part, is TGTGCCAGCATCAGGACTGGGGGGTCCGGA. Amino acids: CASIRTGGSG. The whole CDR3 reads CASIRTGGSGEVFF.

This clone has more than one count but fewer than ten. One junction end disagrees with the germline gene, perhaps due to a read error. The genes are named according to mouse. The read ends 4 residues shy of where the CDR3 ends; the end is completed using the germline J gene. This chain uses TRBV1 with TRBJ2-3; D unclear. Germline CDR1 is NSQYPW and CDR2 is LRSPGD (reference sequence). The CDR3 contains 15 residues. The CDR3 is CPCSAPEYSAETLYF. CDR3 DNA (partial): TGCCCCTGCAGTGCACCAGAATATAGTGCAGAA.

Comment on this clone: Gene names and germline match the mouse. The read terminates 4 residues ahead of where the CDR3 ends, so the germline J gene completes it. This chain connects TRBV1 to TRBJ1-1; possible D gene TRBD1, 6 bases. V shed 3 bases and J shed 0 bases, with 11 bases lying between them. CDR1 is NSQYPW, CDR2 LRSPGD, per germline (reference sequence). The CDR3 consists of 15 residues. The DNA read from the CDR3 is TGCACCTGCAGTGCCCTCAGACAGGCAAACACA. This gives the protein CTCSALRQANT. In full, the CDR3 is CTCSALRQANTEVFF.

Comments on this clone: The genes and germline here are from mouse. The CDR3 extends 4 residues past the end of the read, so its final part is completed from the germline J gene. Other DNA sequences in this sample translate to the same CDR3. J is TRBJ2-7 and V is TRBV13-2; tentative D call: TRBD2 (6 bases). The CDR3 is made up of 13 amino acids. Germline V gene sequence: CDR1 NNHNN, CDR2 SYGAGS (reference sequence). CDR3: CASGDVLGYEQYF. CDR3 bases read: TGTGCCAGCGGTGATGTACTGGGTTAT.

This clone has at least ten counts. Gene names denote mouse genes. Sequencing ends 4 residues short of the CDR3 end; the germline J gene provides the rest. This chain uses TRBV13-3 with TRBJ1-4; TRBD1 aligns across 7 bases. The length of the CDR3 is 15 residues. Germline CDR1 and CDR2: NNHDY and SYVADS. Trimming removed 3 bases from V and 3 bases from J; junction bases left unmatched: 5. CDR3 region: CASSARDSPNERLFF. The sequenced part of the CDR3 DNA is TGTGCCAGCAGTGCCAGGGACAGCCCCAACGAA. Supplemented by reference TRBV13-3 and TRBJ1-4, the full variable domain reads EAAVTQSPRSKVAVTGGKVTLSCHQTNNHDYMYWYRQDTGHGLRLIHYSYVADSTEKGDIPDGYKASRPSQENFSLILELASLSQTAVYFCASSARDSPNERLFFGHGTKLSVL.

As to this clone: Gene names denote mouse genes. With the read ending 4 residues before the CDR3 end, the germline J gene is used to fill in that end. The chain employs TRBV13-3 and TRBJ2-5; D gene uncertain. CDR1 is NNHDY, CDR2 SYVADS, per germline. The CDR3 sequence is 13 residues long. CDR3 loop: CASSDHNEDTQYF. The part of the CDR3 DNA that was read is TGTGCCAGCAGTGATCACAACGAAGAC.

There are a few counts of this clone. Genes and germline come from the mouse. The observed sequence ends 4 residues before the CDR3 terminus, with the missing tail filled in from the germline J gene. The chain is built from TRBV16 and TRBJ2-1, with 12 bases aligning to TRBD2. Trimming at V came to 4 bases and at J to 3 bases, leaving 4 bases not matched to a gene. The CDR3 has 16 amino acids. Germline V gene sequence: CDR1 SGHSA, CDR2 FRNQAP. This CDR3 is CASSSGLGGGYAEQFF. The covered CDR3 bases are TGTGCAAGCAGCTCGGGACTGGGGGGCGGCTATGCT.

This clone was observed a handful of times. Mouse names are used for the genes. The part of the CDR3 DNA that was read is TGCACCTGCAGTGGGGACTGGGGGGGGAGA. It encodes CTCSGDWGGR. The complete CDR3 reads CTCSGDWGGREVFF. The chain combines TRBV1 with TRBJ1-1; tentatively, D is TRBD1 (5 bases). The read comes to an end 4 residues before the CDR3 does, leaving the germline J gene to fill in the end. Germline V gives CDR1 NSQYPW, CDR2 LRSPGD (reference sequence). The CDR3 totals 14 residues.

About this clone itself: TCRdb lists a protein that is different at residue 14 from the translated DNA; the protein given here uses the DNA translation. The germline and genes are mouse ones. Coverage ceases 3 residues before the CDR3 finishes, and the germline J gene fills in the end. This chain connects TRBV13-3 to TRBJ1-3; 10 nucleotides match TRBD1. Germline V CDR1 and CDR2: NNHDY, SYVADS. Losses at the gene ends were 5 bases for V and 0 bases for J; bases not matched to a gene: 8. This CDR3 is built from 17 residues. CDR3: CASSPGTGELSGNTLYF. The part of the CDR3 DNA that was read is TGTGCCAGCAGCCCCGGGACAGGGGAACTTTCTGGAAATACG.

A few counts support this clone. Mouse gene names apply. The CDR3 end falls 4 residues outside the read, so it is completed with the germline J gene. J is TRBJ2-7 and V is TRBV13-3; a weak D match, TRBD1 (6 bases). V was clipped by 4 bases and J by 0 bases, with 11 bases between them. The length of the CDR3 is 14 residues. CDR1 NNHDY and CDR2 SYVADS come from the germline V gene. The CDR3 sequence is CASSWDKFSYEQYF. Partial CDR3 DNA: TGTGCCAGCAGTTGGGACAAATTCTCCTAT.

Worth noting for this clone: The listed genes are named as in mouse. The part of the CDR3 DNA that was read is TGTGCCAGCAGCCCCGACAAACCTAGTGCAGAA. This sequence encodes CASSPDKPSAE. The full CDR3 sequence reads CASSPDKPSAETLYF. The rearrangement links TRBV13-3 to TRBJ2-3; D remains unclear. The read terminates 4 residues ahead of where the CDR3 ends, so the germline J gene completes it. Trimming removed 5 bases from V and 0 bases from J, with 13 bases in between. Germline-derived CDR1 and CDR2 are NNHDY and SYVADS. This CDR3 is 15 amino acids long.

This clone appeared a few times. Gene names follow the mouse nomenclature. The sequence runs out 4 residues before the end of the CDR3; the remainder is reconstructed from the germline J gene. The gene calls are TRBV13-2 and TRBJ2-7, with no clear D. Trimming stripped 2 bases from V and 3 bases from J, with 6 bases between. Germline lookup yields CDR1 NNHNN and CDR2 SYGAGS (reference sequence). The CDR3 runs 12 residues. The CDR3 DNA, read in part, is TGTGCCAGCGGTGAACAAATCTAT. Translation gives CASGEQIY. The entire CDR3 protein reads CASGEQIYEQYF.

Remarks on this clone: Gene names refer to mouse genes. The read terminates 4 residues before the CDR3 end, so the remaining end is supplied by the germline J gene. V gene TRBV13-3 combines with J gene TRBJ2-5, with 12 positions matching TRBD2. This CDR3 has 16 amino acids. The V gene's germline CDR1 is NNHDY and CDR2 SYVADS. After removal of 4 bases from V and 2 bases from J, the junction contained 5 bases not matched to a gene. CDR3 protein: CASSWDWGEPQDTQYF. Incomplete CDR3 DNA: TGTGCCAGCAGTTGGGACTGGGGGGAACCCCAAGAC.

As regards this clone: The listed TCRdb protein conflicts with the DNA translation at residue 9, and the protein shown is translated directly from the DNA. Genes and germline are mouse. The CDR3 end is not reached by the read, which stops 3 residues before it; the germline J gene fills it in. The chain couples TRBV19 to TRBJ1-3; D call uncertain. CDR1 is FNHDT, CDR2 SITEND, per germline (reference sequence). The CDR3 loop spans 12 amino acids. The chain's CDR3 is CASSKRGFTLYF. The part of the CDR3 DNA that was read is TGTGCCAGCAGTAAGAGAGGGTTTACG.

This clone was detected a few times. Gene names refer to mouse genes. With the read ending 4 residues before the CDR3 end, the germline J gene is used to fill in that end. V and J are TRBV13-3 and TRBJ1-1, with 9 bases fitting TRBD1. Per germline, CDR1 NNHDY and CDR2 SYVADS. The CDR3 has 15 amino acids. J lost 0 bases, V lost 2 bases, and 2 bases had no gene match. Here the CDR3 reads CASSETGGKNTEVFF. The CDR3 DNA, read in part, is TGTGCCAGCAGTGAAACAGGGGGCAAGAACACA.

This clone turned up a few times. Germline and genes: mouse. The sequence runs out 4 residues before the end of the CDR3; the remainder is reconstructed from the germline J gene. V gene TRBV13-3 combines with J gene TRBJ2-2; D remains unclear. The ends were cut back, 2 bases at V and 1 base at J, with 6 bases in the middle. Germline CDR1 NNHDY, CDR2 SYVADS. CDR3 length: 14 amino acids. The sequenced CDR3 bases are TGTGCCAGCAGTGAAAAAGGAAACACCGGG. Amino acid sequence: CASSEKGNTG. The entire CDR3 reads CASSEKGNTGQLYF. Combining the CDR3 with reference TRBV13-3 and TRBJ2-2 gives the whole variable domain EAAVTQSPRSKVAVTGGKVTLSCHQTNNHDYMYWYRQDTGHGLRLIHYSYVADSTEKGDIPDGYKASRPSQENFSLILELASLSQTAVYFCASSEKGNTGQLYFGEGSKLTVL.

This clone was counted only a few times. Gene names are the mouse ones. The read terminates 4 residues ahead of where the CDR3 ends, so the germline J gene completes it. The rearrangement joins TRBV1 to TRBJ2-1; 9 bases agree with TRBD1. The CDR3 has 14 residues. From germline, CDR1 is NSQYPW and CDR2 LRSPGD (reference sequence). The CDR3: CTCSADGQGAEQFF. Incomplete CDR3 DNA: TGCACCTGCAGTGCAGATGGACAGGGGGCT.

A few counts support this clone. At residue 11, TCRdb's protein disagrees with the DNA translation; the protein shown here derives from the DNA. The listed genes are named as in mouse. The read is 3 residues too short to cover the CDR3 end, so that end is filled in from the germline J gene. The chain couples TRBV19 to TRBJ1-3, with D possibly matching TRBD1 (6 bases). The germline V gene has CDR1 FNHDT and CDR2 SITEND (reference sequence). The CDR3 spans 14 residues. V dropped 4 bases and J dropped 3 bases, with 11 bases sitting between them. The sequenced part of the CDR3 DNA is TGTGCCAGCAGTCCTACAGGGATTGGAAATACG. It yields the protein CASSPTGIGNT. In full, the CDR3 reads CASSPTGIGNTLYF.

Many counts were recorded for this clone. Gene names refer to mouse genes. The CDR3 extends 4 residues past the end of the read, so its final part is completed from the germline J gene. This same CDR3 is encoded by further DNA sequences in the sample. This chain connects TRBV13-3 to TRBJ2-1; 9 positions agree with TRBD1. The CDR3 contains 14 residues. Trimming at V came to 5 bases and at J to 6 bases, leaving 6 bases not matched to a gene. In germline, CDR1 is NNHDY, CDR2 SYVADS. The CDR3 protein is CASRPGTGSAEQFF. CDR3 DNA, as far as it was read: TGTGCCAGCAGACCCGGGACAGGGAGTGCT.

Worth noting for this clone: The gene symbols are mouse symbols. The read comes to an end 4 residues before the CDR3 does, leaving the germline J gene to fill in the end. The chain couples TRBV13-3 to TRBJ1-2; unclear D gene. V was pared by 2 bases and J by 2 bases, with 7 bases between. In germline, CDR1 is NNHDY, CDR2 SYVADS. The CDR3 length is 13 residues. Incomplete CDR3 DNA: TGTGCCAGCAGTGACACAGTTAACTCC. This codes for CASSDTVNS. The full CDR3 sequence reads CASSDTVNSDYTF.